The present TCR beta chain was sequenced within a study of T cell responses to AZD1222 COVID-19 vaccine. Study-level results: Most donors were white British and more were female, and clonal diversity was possibly underestimated. Spike was spanned by vaccine-associated CD4 TCRs, with dominance at 160-218 and 743-854. All repertoire sampling was performed exclusively after the peak T cell response.

Worth noting for this clone: Its antigen is not identified.

Deletions cut 7 bases from V and 5 bases from J, with 8 bases between. The CDR3 runs 11 residues. Germline CDR1 SGHVS, CDR2 FQNEAQ. The method was immunoSEQ multiplex PCR; TCRdb's version includes in-frame clones alone and lacks a portion of them. The data hold 110,000 or so clones, with approximately 89% observed a single time. V is TRBV7-8 and J is TRBJ1-1; no firm D call. This TCR was sampled from an adult in good health. The sequenced sample was peripheral blood, obtained on day 0 of MenACWY control vaccination. This CDR3 is CASKVGTEAFF. CDR3 coding DNA: TGTGCCAGCAAGGTCGGGACTGAAGCTTTCTTT.